This is a list of T cell receptor beta chains from one sample in a study of shared clonotypes between healthy human individuals. Data came from immunoSEQ multiplex PCR; TCRdb stores just in-frame clones and leaves some out. The sample has roughly 2,500,000 clones, 93% seen once. Specimen: naive CD4+ T cells from PBMCs. The source of these receptors is a man aged 18 to 30 in good health. Some clones in this sample may be carry-over from other donors' samples. Both conserved end residues are part of each CDR3. D genes are given only for firm matches. Clone sizes are given selectively: once, few, many, or a class where the clone is expanded.

v_call	j_call	clone_size	d_call	cdr3_aa	cdr3_nt
TRBV5-4	TRBJ1-1	.	.	CASSPWGSPNTEAFF	TGTGCCAGCAGCCCATGGGGATCCCCGAACACTGAAGCTTTCTTT
TRBV6-1	TRBJ1-2	.	.	CASRAAWTEIYGYTF	TGTGCCAGCAGGGCTGCCTGGACAGAGATCTATGGCTACACCTTC
TRBV7-9	TRBJ2-2	.	.	CASSSPASASNTGELFF	TGTGCCAGCAGCTCGCCGGCTAGCGCATCGAACACCGGGGAGCTGTTTTTT
TRBV6-5	TRBJ2-5	.	.	CASSYSRTGQETQYF	TGTGCCAGCAGTTACTCGAGAACAGGGCAAGAGACCCAGTACTTC
TRBV7-2	TRBJ2-1	.	TRBD1	CASSTNRGPYNEQFF	TGTGCCAGCAGCACTAACAGGGGGCCGTACAATGAGCAGTTCTTC
TRBV29-1	TRBJ1-1	.	.	CSVVAQSGGQGAFF	TGCAGCGTCGTCGCACAGTCGGGGGGGCAGGGAGCTTTCTTT
TRBV5-1	TRBJ1-2	.	TRBD1	CASRIGTGEKSYGYTF	TGCGCCAGCAGAATAGGAACAGGGGAAAAGAGCTATGGCTACACCTTC
TRBV5-1	TRBJ2-2	.	.	CASNAGLTGELFF	TGCGCCAGCAATGCGGGATTAACCGGGGAGCTGTTTTTT
TRBV11-2	TRBJ2-7	.	.	CASSYSGALGEQYF	TGTGCCAGCAGCTACTCGGGGGCCCTCGGGGAGCAGTACTTC
TRBV5-1	TRBJ2-7	.	TRBD2	CASSWTSGGPYEQYF	TGCGCCAGCAGTTGGACTAGCGGAGGACCCTACGAGCAGTACTTC
TRBV6-5	TRBJ2-2	.	.	CASIATTGELFF	TGTGCCAGCATCGCCACGACCGGGGAGCTGTTTTTT
TRBV4-1	TRBJ1-3	.	.	CASSQDSFTTVSGNTIYF	TGCGCCAGCAGCCAAGATTCATTCACCACGGTCTCTGGAAACACCATATATTTT
TRBV4-2	TRBJ2-4	.	.	CASSQGAVAKNIQYF	TGTGCCAGCTCCCAAGGAGCAGTAGCCAAAAACATTCAGTACTTC
TRBV2	TRBJ2-1	.	TRBD1	CASSLGQTYNEQFF	TGTGCCAGCAGTCTGGGACAGACCTACAATGAGCAGTTCTTC
TRBV4-2	TRBJ2-1	.	TRBD2	CASSQTGTSGREQFF	TGTGCCAGCAGCCAAACCGGGACTAGCGGGAGGGAGCAGTTCTTC
TRBV7-3	TRBJ2-2	.	.	CASSLMARGSTGELFF	TGTGCCAGCAGCTTAATGGCTAGAGGGAGCACCGGGGAGCTGTTTTTT
TRBV14	TRBJ1-3	.	.	CATAHGVPSGNTIYF	TGTGCCACCGCTCATGGAGTCCCCTCTGGAAACACCATATATTTT
TRBV5-1	TRBJ2-3	.	TRBD1	CASRQPGQGADTQYF	TGCGCCAGCAGACAGCCGGGACAGGGGGCAGATACGCAGTATTTT
TRBV6-1	TRBJ2-7	.	.	CASSRTDAYEQYF	TGTGCCAGCAGTCGGACAGACGCCTACGAGCAGTACTTC
TRBV29-1	TRBJ2-7	.	.	CSVGRGSYEQYF	TGCAGCGTTGGGAGGGGCTCCTACGAGCAGTACTTC
TRBV5-1	TRBJ1-4	once	TRBD1	CASSLPGTGVNEKLFF	TGCGCCAGCAGCTTACCCGGGACAGGGGTGAACGAAAAACTGTTTTTT
TRBV30	TRBJ1-2	few	.	CAWSPRGGGSGYTF	TGTGCCTGGAGTCCCCGGGGAGGCGGGAGTGGCTACACCTTC
TRBV25-1	TRBJ2-5	.	.	CASSERVSSETQYF	TGTGCCAGCAGTGAAAGGGTCAGCTCGGAGACCCAGTACTTC
TRBV11-3	TRBJ2-7	.	.	CASSLRRDSYEQYF	TGTGCCAGCAGCTTACGGCGTGACTCCTACGAGCAGTACTTC
TRBV7-3	TRBJ1-5	.	.	CASSPSRGLFGHLNQPQHF	TGTGCCAGCAGCCCATCGCGGGGATTGTTTGGACACCTCAATCAGCCCCAGCATTTT
TRBV18	TRBJ2-3	.	.	CASSPGGSTDTQYF	TGTGCCAGCTCACCGGGCGGCAGCACAGATACGCAGTATTTT
TRBV7-9	TRBJ1-1	once	.	CASSLMSGTEAFF	TGTGCCAGCAGCCTTATGTCGGGGACTGAAGCTTTCTTT
TRBV18	TRBJ1-1	once	.	CASSPLGATHTEAFF	TGTGCCAGCTCACCCCTAGGGGCCACGCATACTGAAGCTTTCTTT
TRBV7-2	TRBJ2-7	.	TRBD1	CASSLDRGDYEQYF	TGTGCCAGCAGCTTAGACAGGGGAGACTACGAGCAGTACTTC
TRBV10-3	TRBJ2-1	.	.	CAISESSDYNEQFF	TGTGCCATCAGTGAGTCTAGCGATTACAATGAGCAGTTCTTC
TRBV5-6	TRBJ1-4	.	TRBD1	CASSFRGYGEKLFF	TGTGCCAGCAGCTTCAGGGGGTATGGTGAAAAACTGTTTTTT
TRBV5-1	TRBJ2-5	.	.	CASSLNHGTEETQYF	TGCGCCAGCAGTCTCAACCATGGGACTGAAGAGACCCAGTACTTC
TRBV15	TRBJ1-1	few	.	CATSRDPRSADTEAFF	TGTGCCACCAGCAGAGATCCTCGTTCGGCGGACACTGAAGCTTTCTTT
TRBV30	TRBJ1-5	.	TRBD1	CAWSVGTANQPQHF	TGTGCCTGGAGTGTAGGGACAGCTAATCAGCCCCAGCATTTT
TRBV7-9	TRBJ2-7	.	TRBD1	CASSLPQGAGEQYF	TGTGCCAGCAGCTTACCACAGGGGGCGGGCGAGCAGTACTTC
TRBV7-8	TRBJ2-5	.	.	CASSTGPIYQETQYF	TGTGCCAGCAGCACAGGGCCGATCTACCAAGAGACCCAGTACTTC
TRBV29-1	TRBJ1-3	.	TRBD1	CSVASLPGQGGNTIYF	TGCAGCGTCGCATCGTTACCGGGACAGGGTGGAAACACCATATATTTT
TRBV5-1	TRBJ2-7	.	TRBD2	CASSLGTSLSYEQYF	TGCGCCAGCAGCTTGGGGACTAGCCTGAGTTACGAGCAGTACTTC
TRBV19	TRBJ2-2	.	.	CASTSVGELFF	TGTGCCAGTACTAGTGTCGGGGAGCTGTTTTTT
TRBV7-2	TRBJ2-4	.	.	CASSIGTLRNIQYF	TGTGCCAGCAGCATCGGGACTCTACGAAACATTCAGTACTTC
TRBV2	TRBJ1-3	.	.	CASSEQVVGDSGNTIYF	TGTGCCAGCAGTGAACAAGTGGTGGGGGACTCTGGAAACACCATATATTTT
TRBV28	TRBJ1-1	.	.	CASSDTEAFF	TGTGCCAGCAGTGACACTGAAGCTTTCTTT
TRBV2	TRBJ2-2	.	.	CASSDNSGYTGELFF	TGTGCCAGCAGTGACAATAGCGGTTACACCGGGGAGCTGTTTTTT
TRBV6-6	TRBJ2-7	.	TRBD1	CASRTGLLSSYEQYF	TGTGCCAGCAGGACAGGGCTATTGAGCTCCTACGAGCAGTACTTC
TRBV5-4	TRBJ2-3	.	TRBD1	CASSYGQGADTQYF	TGTGCCAGCAGCTACGGACAGGGGGCTGATACGCAGTATTTT
TRBV7-2	TRBJ2-7	.	.	CASSLVAGEAYEQYF	TGTGCCAGCAGCTTAGTTGCCGGAGAAGCCTACGAGCAGTACTTC
TRBV6-6	TRBJ2-4	.	TRBD1	CASSYPGQGNIQYF	TGTGCCAGCAGTTACCCCGGACAGGGAAACATTCAGTACTTC
TRBV9	TRBJ2-1	.	.	CASSVSPNPHLEQFF	TGTGCCAGCAGCGTATCACCCAACCCACATCTTGAGCAGTTCTTC